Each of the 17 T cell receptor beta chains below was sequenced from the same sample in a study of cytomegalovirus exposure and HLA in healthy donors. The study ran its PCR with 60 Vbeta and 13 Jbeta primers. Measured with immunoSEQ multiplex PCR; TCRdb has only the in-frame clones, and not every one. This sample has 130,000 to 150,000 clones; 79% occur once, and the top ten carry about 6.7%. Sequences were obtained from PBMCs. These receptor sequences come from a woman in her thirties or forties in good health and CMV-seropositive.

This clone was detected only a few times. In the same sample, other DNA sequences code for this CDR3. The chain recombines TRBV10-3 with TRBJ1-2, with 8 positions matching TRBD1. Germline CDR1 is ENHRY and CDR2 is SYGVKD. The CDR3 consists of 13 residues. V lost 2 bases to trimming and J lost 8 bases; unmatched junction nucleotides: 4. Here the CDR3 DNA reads TGTGCCATCAGTGAGAACAGGGGGTACGGCTACACCTTC. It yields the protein CAISENRGYGYTF.

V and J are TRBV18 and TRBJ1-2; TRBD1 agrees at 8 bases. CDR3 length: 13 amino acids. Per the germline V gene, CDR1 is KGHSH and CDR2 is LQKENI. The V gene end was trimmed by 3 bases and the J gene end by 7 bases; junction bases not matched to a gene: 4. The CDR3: CASSPGQEGGYTF. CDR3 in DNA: TGTGCCAGCTCACCGGGACAGGAGGGTGGCTACACCTTC.

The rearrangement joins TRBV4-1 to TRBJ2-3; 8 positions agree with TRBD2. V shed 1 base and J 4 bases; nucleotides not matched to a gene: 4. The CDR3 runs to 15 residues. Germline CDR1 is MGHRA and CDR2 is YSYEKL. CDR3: CASSQGSGGPDTQYF. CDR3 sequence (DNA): TGCGCCAGCAGCCAAGGGAGCGGGGGCCCAGATACGCAGTATTTT.

CDR3 bases: TGCGCCAGCAGCTTGGCCCCGGAGCGGGGGACCTACAATGAGCAGTTCTTC. Its translation: CASSLAPERGTYNEQFF. The gene calls are TRBV5-1 and TRBJ2-1; 8 nucleotides match TRBD2. This CDR3 has 17 residues. Germline V gene data show CDR1 as SGHRS and CDR2 as YFSETQ. V trimming: 0 bases; J trimming: 2 bases; junction bases outside the gene matches: 7.

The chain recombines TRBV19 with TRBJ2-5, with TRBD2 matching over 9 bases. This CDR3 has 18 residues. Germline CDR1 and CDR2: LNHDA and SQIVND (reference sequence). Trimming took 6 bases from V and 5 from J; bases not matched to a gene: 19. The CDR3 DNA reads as TGTGCCAGTAGCCGCGCCCTGCTTGGCGGGGGGGCTCACGAGACCCAGTACTTC. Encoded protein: CASSRALLGGGAHETQYF.

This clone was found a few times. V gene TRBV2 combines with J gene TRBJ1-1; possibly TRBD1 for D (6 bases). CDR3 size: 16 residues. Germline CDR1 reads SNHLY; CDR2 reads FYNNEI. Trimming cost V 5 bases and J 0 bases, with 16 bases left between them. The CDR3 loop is CASSFVRGGVNTEAFF. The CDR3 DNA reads TGTGCCAGCAGTTTCGTGAGGGGGGGTGTGAACACTGAAGCTTTCTTT. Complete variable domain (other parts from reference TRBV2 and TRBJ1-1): EPEVTQTPSHQVTQMGQEVILRCVPISNHLYFYWYRQILGQKVEFLVSFYNNEISEKSEIFDDQFSVERPDGSNFTLKIRSTKLEDSAMYFCASSFVRGGVNTEAFFGQGTRLTVV.

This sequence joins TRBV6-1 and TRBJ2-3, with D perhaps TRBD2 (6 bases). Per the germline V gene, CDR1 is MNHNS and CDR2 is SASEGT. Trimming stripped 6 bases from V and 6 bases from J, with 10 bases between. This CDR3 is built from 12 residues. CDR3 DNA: TGTGCCAGCAGCGGGGGTGCCGATACGCAGTATTTT. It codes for CASSGGADTQYF.

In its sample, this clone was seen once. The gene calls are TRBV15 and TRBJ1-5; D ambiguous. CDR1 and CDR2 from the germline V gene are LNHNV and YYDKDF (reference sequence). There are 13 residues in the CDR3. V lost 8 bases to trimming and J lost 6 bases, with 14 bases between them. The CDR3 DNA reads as TGTGCCACCTCAGGTGATGCTTCTCAGCCCCAGCATTTT. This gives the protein CATSGDASQPQHF.

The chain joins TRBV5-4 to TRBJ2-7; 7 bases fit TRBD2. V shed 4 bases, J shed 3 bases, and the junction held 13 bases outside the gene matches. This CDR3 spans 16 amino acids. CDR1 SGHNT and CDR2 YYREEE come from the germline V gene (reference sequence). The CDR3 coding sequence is TGTGCCAGCAGCCTGGTGATTGCGGGACTATTCTACGAGCAGTACTTC. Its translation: CASSLVIAGLFYEQYF.

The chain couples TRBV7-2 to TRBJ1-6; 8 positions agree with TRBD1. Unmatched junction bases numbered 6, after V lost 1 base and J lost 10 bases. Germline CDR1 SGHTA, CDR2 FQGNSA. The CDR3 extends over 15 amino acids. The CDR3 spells CASSLGTGILSPLHF. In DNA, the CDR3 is TGTGCCAGCAGCTTAGGGACAGGGATTTTGTCACCCCTCCACTTT.

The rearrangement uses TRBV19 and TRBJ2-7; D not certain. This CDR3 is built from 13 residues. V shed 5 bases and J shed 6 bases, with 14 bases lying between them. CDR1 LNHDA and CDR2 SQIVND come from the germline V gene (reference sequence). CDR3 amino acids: CASSPGTGTEQYF. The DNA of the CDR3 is TGTGCCAGTAGTCCGGGTACGGGTACCGAGCAGTACTTC.

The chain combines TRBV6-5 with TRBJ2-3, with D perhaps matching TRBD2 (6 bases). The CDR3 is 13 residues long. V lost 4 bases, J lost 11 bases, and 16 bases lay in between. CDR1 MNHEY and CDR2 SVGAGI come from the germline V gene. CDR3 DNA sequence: TGTGCCAGCAGTTTAGTAGCGGCGGGCCAGCAGTATTTT. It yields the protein CASSLVAAGQQYF.

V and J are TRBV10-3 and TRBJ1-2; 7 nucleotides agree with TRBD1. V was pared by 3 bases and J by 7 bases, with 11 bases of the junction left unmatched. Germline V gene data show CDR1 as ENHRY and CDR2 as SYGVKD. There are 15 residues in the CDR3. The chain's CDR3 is CAISDLDRGLVGYTF. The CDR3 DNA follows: TGTGCCATCAGTGACCTGGATAGGGGGCTGGTTGGCTACACCTTC.

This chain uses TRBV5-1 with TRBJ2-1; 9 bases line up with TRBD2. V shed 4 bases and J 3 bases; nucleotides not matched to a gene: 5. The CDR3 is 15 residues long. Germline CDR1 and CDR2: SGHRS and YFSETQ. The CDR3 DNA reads TGCGCCAGCAGCCTACCTAGCGGGGACTACAATGAGCAGTTCTTC. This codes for CASSLPSGDYNEQFF.

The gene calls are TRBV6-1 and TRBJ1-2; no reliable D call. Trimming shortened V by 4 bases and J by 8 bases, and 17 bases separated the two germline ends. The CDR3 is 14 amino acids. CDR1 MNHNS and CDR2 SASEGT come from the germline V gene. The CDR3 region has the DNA TGTGCCAGCAGTGTATCTCTCCTGGCGGGCGGCTACACCTTC. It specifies CASSVSLLAGGYTF.

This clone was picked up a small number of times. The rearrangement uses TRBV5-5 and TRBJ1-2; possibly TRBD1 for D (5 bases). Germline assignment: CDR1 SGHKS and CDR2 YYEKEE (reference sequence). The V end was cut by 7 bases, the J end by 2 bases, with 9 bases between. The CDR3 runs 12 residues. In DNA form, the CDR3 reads TGTGCCAGCGGGGGGGGAAACTATGGCTACACCTTC. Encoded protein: CASGGGNYGYTF.

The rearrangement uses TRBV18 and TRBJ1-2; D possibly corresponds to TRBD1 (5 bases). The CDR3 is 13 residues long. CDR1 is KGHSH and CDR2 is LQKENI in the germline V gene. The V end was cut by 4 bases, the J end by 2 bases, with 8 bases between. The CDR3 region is CASSQDNNYGYTF. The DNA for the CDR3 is TGTGCCAGCTCACAGGACAACAACTATGGCTACACCTTC.